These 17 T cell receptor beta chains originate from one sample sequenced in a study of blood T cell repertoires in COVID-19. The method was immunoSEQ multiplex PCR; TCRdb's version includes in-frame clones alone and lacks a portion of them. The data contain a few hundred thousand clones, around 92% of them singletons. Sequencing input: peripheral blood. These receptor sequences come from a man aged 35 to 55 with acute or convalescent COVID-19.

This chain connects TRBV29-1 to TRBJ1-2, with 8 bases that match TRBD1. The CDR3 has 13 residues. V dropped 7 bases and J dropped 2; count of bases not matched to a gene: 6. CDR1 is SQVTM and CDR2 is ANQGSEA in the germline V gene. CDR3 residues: CSARQGSNYGYTF. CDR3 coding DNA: TGCAGCGCGAGACAGGGGTCCAACTATGGCTACACCTTC.

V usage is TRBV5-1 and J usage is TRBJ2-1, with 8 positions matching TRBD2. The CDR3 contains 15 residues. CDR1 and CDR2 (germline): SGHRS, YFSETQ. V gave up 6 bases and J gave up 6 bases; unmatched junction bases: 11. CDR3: CASNPGGRSGNEQFF. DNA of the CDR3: TGCGCCAGCAACCCTGGCGGGAGGTCGGGCAATGAGCAGTTCTTC.

CDR3 sequence (DNA): TGTGCCAGCAGCCTATCCGCAACAGAAAACGAGCCCCTTAGCAATCAGCCCCAGCATTTT. Its protein is CASSLSATENEPLSNQPQHF. The V call is TRBV4-2, the J call TRBJ1-5; D call uncertain. V was shortened by 4 bases and J by 0 bases, with 25 bases between the two germline ends. This CDR3 is 20 amino acids long. Germline V gene data show CDR1 as LGHNA and CDR2 as YNFKEQ.

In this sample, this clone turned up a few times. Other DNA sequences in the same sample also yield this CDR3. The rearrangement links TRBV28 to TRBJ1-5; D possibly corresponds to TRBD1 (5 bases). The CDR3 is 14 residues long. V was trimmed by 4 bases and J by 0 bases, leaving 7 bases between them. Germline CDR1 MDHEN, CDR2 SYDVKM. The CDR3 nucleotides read TGTGCCAGCAGTTCGGGGGGTAGCAATCAGCCCCAGCATTTT. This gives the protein CASSSGGSNQPQHF.

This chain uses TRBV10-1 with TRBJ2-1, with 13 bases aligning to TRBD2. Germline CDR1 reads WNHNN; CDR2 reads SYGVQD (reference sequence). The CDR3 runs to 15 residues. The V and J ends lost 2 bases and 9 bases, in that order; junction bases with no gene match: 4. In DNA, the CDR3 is TGCGCCAGCAGTGAGGAGGGACTAGCGGGAATTGAGCAGTTCTTC. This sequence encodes CASSEEGLAGIEQFF.

The CDR3 DNA reads TGTGCCAGCAGCCCAGCGGGCTACACCGGGGAGCTGTTTTTT. It encodes CASSPAGYTGELFF. J is TRBJ2-2 and V is TRBV11-2; perhaps TRBD2 as D (6 bases). The V end lost 5 bases, the J end lost 3 bases, and 10 bases lay between the germline ends. Germline CDR1 SGHAT, CDR2 FQNNGV. The CDR3 contains 14 residues.

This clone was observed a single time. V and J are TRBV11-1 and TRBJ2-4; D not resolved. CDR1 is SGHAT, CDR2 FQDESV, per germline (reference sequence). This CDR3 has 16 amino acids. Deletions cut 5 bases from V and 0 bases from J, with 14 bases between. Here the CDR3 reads CASSPQLGSAKNIQYF. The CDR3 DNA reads TGTGCCAGCAGCCCCCAGCTAGGATCAGCCAAAAACATTCAGTACTTC.

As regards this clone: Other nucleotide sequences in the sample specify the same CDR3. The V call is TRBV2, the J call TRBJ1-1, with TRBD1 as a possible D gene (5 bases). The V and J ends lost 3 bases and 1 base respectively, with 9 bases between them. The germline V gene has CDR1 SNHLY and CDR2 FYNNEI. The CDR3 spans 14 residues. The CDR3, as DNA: TGTGCCAGCAGTGATCGGCAGGGGAACACTGAAGCTTTCTTT. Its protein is CASSDRQGNTEAFF. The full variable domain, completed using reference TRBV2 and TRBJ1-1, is EPEVTQTPSHQVTQMGQEVILRCVPISNHLYFYWYRQILGQKVEFLVSFYNNEISEKSEIFDDQFSVERPDGSNFTLKIRSTKLEDSAMYFCASSDRQGNTEAFFGQGTRLTVV.

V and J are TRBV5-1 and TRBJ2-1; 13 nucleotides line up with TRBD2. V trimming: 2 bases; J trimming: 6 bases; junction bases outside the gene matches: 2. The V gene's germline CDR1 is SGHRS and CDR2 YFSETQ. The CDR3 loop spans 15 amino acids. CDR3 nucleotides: TGCGCCAGCAGCTTTACTAGCGGGGGGGCCAATGAGCAGTTCTTC. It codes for CASSFTSGGANEQFF.

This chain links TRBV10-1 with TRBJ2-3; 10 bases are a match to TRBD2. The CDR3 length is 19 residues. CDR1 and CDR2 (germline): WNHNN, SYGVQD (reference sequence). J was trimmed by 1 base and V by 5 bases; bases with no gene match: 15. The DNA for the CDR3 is TGCGCCAGCAGTCCACTTAGCGGGGGGCCCTCCCAGTGCACAGATACGCAGTATTTT. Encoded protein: CASSPLSGGPSQCTDTQYF.

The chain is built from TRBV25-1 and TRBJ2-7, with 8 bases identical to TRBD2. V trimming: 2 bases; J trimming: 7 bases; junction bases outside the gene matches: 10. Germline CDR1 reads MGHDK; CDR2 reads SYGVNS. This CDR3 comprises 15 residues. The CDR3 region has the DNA TGTGCCAGCAGTGAAGGAGGCGGTAGCGGGGTTGAGCAGTACTTC. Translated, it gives CASSEGGGSGVEQYF.

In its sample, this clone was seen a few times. CDR3 nucleotides: TGCGCCAGCAGCCAAAAGGCAGGCGGGGAGGAGACCCAGTACTTC. Encoded protein: CASSQKAGGEETQYF. This chain connects TRBV10-1 to TRBJ2-5; tentatively, D is TRBD2 (6 bases). V was cut by 6 bases and J by 5 bases, with 19 bases left in between. This CDR3 is built from 15 residues. CDR1 is WNHNN and CDR2 is SYGVQD in the germline V gene (reference sequence).

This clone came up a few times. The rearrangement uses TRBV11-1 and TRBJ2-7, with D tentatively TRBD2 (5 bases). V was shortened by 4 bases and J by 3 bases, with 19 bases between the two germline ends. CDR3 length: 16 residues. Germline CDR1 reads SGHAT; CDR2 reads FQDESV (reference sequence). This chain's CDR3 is CASSSSDSGIVYEQYF. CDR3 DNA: TGTGCCAGCAGCTCCTCTGATTCCGGGATCGTCTACGAGCAGTACTTC.

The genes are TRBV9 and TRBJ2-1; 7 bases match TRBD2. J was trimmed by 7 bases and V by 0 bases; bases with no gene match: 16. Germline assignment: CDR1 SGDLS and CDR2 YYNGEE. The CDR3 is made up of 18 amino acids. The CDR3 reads CASSVATGDYGEGNEQFF. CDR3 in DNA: TGTGCCAGCAGCGTAGCTACGGGGGACTATGGGGAGGGGAATGAGCAGTTCTTC.

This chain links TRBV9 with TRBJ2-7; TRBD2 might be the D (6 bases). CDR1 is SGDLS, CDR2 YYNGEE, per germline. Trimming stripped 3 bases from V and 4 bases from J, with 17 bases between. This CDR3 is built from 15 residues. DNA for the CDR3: TGTGCCAGCAGCGACGGGACTGTGGACGTGTACGAGCAGTACTTC. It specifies CASSDGTVDVYEQYF.

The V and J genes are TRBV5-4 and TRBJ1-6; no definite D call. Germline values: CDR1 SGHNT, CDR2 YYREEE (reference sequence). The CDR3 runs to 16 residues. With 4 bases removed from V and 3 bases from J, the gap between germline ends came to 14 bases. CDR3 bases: TGTGCCAGCAGCCCGTCTCGGGGAAACTATAATTCACCCCTCCACTTT. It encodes CASSPSRGNYNSPLHF.

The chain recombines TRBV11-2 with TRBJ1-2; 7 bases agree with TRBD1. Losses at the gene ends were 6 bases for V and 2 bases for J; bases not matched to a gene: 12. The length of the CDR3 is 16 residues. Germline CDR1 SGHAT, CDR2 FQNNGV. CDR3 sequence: CASSPIRGSENYGYTF. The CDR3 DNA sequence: TGTGCCAGCAGTCCTATCAGGGGGTCGGAAAACTATGGCTACACCTTC.